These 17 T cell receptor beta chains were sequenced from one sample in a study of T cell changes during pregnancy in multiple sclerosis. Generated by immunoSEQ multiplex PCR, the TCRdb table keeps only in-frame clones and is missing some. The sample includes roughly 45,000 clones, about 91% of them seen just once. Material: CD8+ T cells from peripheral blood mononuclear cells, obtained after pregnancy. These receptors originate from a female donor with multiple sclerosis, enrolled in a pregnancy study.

For the CDR3, the DNA is TGTGCCAGCAGCCAACTTATCAGCACAGATACGCAGTATTTT. Translation: CASSQLISTDTQYF. V and J are TRBV14 and TRBJ2-3; D remains ambiguous. The V end lost 2 bases, the J end lost 0 bases, and 6 bases lay between the germline ends. Germline lookup yields CDR1 SGHDN and CDR2 FVKESK. The CDR3 has 14 residues. Full variable domain (remainder filled in from reference TRBV14 and TRBJ2-3): EAGVTQFPSHSVIEKGQTVTLRCDPISGHDNLYWYRRVMGKEIKFLLHFVKESKQDESGMPNNRFLAERTGGTYSTLKVQPAELEDSGVYFCASSQLISTDTQYFGPGTRLTVL.

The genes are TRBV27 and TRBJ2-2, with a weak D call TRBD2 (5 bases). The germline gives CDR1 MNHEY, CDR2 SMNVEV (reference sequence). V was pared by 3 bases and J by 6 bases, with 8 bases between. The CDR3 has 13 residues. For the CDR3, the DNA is TGTGCCAGCAGTTTCCGAGGGCCCGGGGAGCTGTTTTTT. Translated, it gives CASSFRGPGELFF.

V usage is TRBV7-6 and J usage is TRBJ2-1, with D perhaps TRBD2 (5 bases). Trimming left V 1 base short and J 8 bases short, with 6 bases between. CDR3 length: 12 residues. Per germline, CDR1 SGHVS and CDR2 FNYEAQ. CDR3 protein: CASSLGGHEQFF. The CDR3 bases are TGTGCCAGCAGCTTAGGCGGGCATGAGCAGTTCTTC.

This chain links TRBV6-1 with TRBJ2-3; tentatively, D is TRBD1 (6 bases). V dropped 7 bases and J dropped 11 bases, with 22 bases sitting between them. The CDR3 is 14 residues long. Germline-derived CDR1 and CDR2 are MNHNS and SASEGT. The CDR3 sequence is CASNREAEAVGQYF. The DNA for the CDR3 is TGTGCCAGCAACAGGGAAGCGGAAGCGGTTGGGCAGTATTTT.

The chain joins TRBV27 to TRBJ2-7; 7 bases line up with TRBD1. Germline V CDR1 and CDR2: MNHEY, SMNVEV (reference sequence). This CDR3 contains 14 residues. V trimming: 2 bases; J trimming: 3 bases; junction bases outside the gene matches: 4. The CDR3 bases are TGTGCCAGCAGTTTACTAGGGGGCGGCTACGAGCAGTACTTC. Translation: CASSLLGGGYEQYF.

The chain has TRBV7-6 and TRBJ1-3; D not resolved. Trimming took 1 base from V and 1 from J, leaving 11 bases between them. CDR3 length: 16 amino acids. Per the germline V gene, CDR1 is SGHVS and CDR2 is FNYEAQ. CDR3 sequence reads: CASSLVIEGSGNTIYF. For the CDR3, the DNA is TGTGCCAGCAGCTTAGTAATTGAGGGATCTGGAAACACCATATATTTT.

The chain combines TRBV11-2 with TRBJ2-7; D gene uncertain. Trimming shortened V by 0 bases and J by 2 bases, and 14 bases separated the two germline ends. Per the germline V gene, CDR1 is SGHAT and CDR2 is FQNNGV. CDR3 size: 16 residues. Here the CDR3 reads CASSLDNPEWAYEQYF. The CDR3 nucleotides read TGTGCCAGCAGCTTAGATAACCCGGAGTGGGCCTACGAGCAGTACTTC. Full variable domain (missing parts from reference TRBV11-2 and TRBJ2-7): EAGVAQSPRYKIIEKRQSVAFWCNPISGHATLYWYQQILGQGPKLLIQFQNNGVVDDSQLPKDRFSAERLKGVDSTLKIQPAKLEDSAVYLCASSLDNPEWAYEQYFGPGTRLTVT.

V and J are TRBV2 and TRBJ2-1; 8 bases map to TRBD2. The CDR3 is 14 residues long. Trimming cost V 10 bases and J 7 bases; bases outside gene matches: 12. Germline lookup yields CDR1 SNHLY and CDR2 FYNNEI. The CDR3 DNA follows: TGTGCCACAACTAGCGGTGAGGGTCGAAATGAGCAGTTCTTC. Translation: CATTSGEGRNEQFF.

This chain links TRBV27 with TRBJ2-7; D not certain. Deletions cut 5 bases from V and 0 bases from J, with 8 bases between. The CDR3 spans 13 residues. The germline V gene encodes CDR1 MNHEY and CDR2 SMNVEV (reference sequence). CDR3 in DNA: TGTGCCAGCAGTATCGCTACCTCCTACGAGCAGTACTTC. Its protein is CASSIATSYEQYF.

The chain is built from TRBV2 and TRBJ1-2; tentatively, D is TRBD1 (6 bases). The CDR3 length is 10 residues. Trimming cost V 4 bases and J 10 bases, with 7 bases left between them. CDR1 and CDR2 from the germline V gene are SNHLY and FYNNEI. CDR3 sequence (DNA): TGTGCCAGCAGTGGGGGACACTACACCTTC. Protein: CASSGGHYTF. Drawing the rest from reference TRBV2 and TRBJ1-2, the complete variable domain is EPEVTQTPSHQVTQMGQEVILRCVPISNHLYFYWYRQILGQKVEFLVSFYNNEISEKSEIFDDQFSVERPDGSNFTLKIRSTKLEDSAMYFCASSGGHYTFGSGTRLTVV.

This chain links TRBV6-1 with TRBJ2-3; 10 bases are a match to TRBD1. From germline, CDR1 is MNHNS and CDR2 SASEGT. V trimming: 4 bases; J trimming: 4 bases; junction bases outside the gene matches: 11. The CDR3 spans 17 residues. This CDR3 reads CASSGDRGPLGADTQYF. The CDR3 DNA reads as TGTGCCAGCAGTGGCGACAGGGGGCCCCTAGGAGCAGATACGCAGTATTTT.

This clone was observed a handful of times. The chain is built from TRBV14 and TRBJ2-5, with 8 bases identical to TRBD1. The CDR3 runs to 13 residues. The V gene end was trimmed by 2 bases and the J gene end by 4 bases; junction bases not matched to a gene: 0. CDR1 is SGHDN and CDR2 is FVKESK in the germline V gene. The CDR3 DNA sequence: TGTGCCAGCAGCCAAACAGGGGGAGAGACCCAGTACTTC. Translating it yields CASSQTGGETQYF.

Here the CDR3 DNA reads TGTGCCAGCGTCGGGACAGCCTCCTATGGCTACACCTTC. Residues: CASVGTASYGYTF. The chain joins TRBV6-1 to TRBJ1-2, with 7 bases that match TRBD1. The CDR3 is 13 amino acids. Germline V gene sequence: CDR1 MNHNS, CDR2 SASEGT. V lost 8 bases to trimming and J lost 4 bases; unmatched junction nucleotides: 7.

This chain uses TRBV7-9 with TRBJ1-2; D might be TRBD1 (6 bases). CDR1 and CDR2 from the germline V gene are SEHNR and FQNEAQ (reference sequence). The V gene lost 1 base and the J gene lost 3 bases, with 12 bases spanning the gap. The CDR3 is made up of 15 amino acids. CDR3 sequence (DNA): TGTGCCAGCAGCTTAGGGGCGGGGGCGGACTATGGCTACACCTTC. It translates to CASSLGAGADYGYTF. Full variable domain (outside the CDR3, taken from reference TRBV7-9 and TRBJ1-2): DTGVSQNPRHKITKRGQNVTFRCDPISEHNRLYWYRQTLGQGPEFLTYFQNEAQLEKSRLLSDRFSAERPKGSFSTLEIQRTEQGDSAMYLCASSLGAGADYGYTFGSGTRLTVV.

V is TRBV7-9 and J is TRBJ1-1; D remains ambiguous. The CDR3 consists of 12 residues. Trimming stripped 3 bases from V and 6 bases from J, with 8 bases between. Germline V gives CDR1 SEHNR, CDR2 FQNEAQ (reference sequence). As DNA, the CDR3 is TGTGCCAGCAGCTTGGAGAGGTCTGAAGCTTTCTTT. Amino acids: CASSLERSEAFF.

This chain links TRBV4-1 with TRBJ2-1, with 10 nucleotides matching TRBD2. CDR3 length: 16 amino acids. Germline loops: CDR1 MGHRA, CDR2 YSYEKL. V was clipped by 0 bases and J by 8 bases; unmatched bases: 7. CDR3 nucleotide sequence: TGCGCCAGCAGCCAAGATCCGGCTAGCGGGAGCTATGAGCAGTTCTTC. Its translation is CASSQDPASGSYEQFF.

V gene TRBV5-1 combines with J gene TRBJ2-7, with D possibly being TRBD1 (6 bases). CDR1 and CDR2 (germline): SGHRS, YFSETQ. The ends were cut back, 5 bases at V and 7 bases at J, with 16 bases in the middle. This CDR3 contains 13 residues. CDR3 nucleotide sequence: TGCGCCAGCAGAGGCAGTACAGGGATAGAGCAGTACTTC. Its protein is CASRGSTGIEQYF.